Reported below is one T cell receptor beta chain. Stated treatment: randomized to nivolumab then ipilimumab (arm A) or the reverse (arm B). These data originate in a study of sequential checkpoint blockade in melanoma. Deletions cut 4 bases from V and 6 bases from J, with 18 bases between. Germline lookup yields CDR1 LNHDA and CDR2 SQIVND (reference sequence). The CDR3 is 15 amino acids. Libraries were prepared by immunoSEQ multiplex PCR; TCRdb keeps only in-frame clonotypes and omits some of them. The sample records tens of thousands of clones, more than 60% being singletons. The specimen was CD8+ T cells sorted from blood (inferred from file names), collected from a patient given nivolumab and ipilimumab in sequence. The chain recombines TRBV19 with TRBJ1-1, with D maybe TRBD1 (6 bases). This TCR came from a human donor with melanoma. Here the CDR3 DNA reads TGTGCCAGTAGTAGTCAGTTCGGGGGGCGGGCTGAAGCTTTCTTT. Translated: CASSSQFGGRAEAFF. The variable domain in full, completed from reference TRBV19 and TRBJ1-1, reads DGGITQSPKYLFRKEGQNVTLSCEQNLNHDAMYWYRQDPGQGLRLIYYSQIVNDFQKGDIAEGYSVSREKKESFPLTVTSAQKNPTAFYLCASSSQFGGRAEAFFGQGTRLTVV.